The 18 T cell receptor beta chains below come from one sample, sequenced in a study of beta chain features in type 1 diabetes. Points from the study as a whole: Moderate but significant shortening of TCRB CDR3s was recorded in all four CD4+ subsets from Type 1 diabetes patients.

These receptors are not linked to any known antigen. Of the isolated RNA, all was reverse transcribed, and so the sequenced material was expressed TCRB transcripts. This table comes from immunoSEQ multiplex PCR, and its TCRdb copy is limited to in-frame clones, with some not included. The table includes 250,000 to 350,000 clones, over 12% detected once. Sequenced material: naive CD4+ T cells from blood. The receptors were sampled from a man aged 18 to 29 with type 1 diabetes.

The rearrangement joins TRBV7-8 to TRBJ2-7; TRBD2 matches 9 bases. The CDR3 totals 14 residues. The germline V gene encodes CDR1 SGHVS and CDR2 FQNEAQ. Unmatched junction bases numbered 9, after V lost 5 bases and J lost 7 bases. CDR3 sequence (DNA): TGTGCCAGCAGCATAAGACTAGCGGCTGGAGAGCAGTACTTC. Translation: CASSIRLAAGEQYF.

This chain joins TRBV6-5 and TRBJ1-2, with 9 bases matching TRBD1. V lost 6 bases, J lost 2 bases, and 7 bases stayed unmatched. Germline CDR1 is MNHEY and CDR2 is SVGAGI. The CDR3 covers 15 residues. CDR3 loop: CASSRPGTGNYGYTF. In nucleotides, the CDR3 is TGTGCCAGCAGCCGCCCCGGGACAGGGAACTATGGCTACACCTTC.

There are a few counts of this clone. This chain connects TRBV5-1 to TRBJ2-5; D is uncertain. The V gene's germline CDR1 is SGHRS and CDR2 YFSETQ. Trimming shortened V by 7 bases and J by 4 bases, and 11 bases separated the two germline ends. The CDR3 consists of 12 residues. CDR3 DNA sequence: TGCGCCAGCGGAACCGGAGTAGAGACCCAGTACTTC. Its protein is CASGTGVETQYF.

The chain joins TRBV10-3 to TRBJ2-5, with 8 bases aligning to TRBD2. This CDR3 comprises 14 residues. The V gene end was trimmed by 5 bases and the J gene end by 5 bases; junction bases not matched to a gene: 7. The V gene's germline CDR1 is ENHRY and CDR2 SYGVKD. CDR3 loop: CAISLSGRGETQYF. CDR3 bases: TGTGCCATCAGTTTGAGCGGGAGAGGGGAGACCCAGTACTTC.

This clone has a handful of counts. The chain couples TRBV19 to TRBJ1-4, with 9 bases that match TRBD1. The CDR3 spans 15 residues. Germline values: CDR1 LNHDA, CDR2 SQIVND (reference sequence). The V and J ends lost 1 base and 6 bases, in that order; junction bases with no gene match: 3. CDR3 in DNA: TGTGCCAGTAGTATAGTCGGGACAGGGTATGAAAAACTGTTTTTT. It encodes CASSIVGTGYEKLFF.

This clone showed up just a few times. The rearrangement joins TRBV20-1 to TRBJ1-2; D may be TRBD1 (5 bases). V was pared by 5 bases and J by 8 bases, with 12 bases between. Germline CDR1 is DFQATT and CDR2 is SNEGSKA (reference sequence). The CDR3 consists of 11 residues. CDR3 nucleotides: TGCAGTGCTGGACATTCAGGGGGCTACACCTTC. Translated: CSAGHSGGYTF.

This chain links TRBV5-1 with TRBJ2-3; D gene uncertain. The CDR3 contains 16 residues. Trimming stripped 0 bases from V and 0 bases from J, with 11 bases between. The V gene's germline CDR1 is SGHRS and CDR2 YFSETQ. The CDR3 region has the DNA TGCGCCAGCAGCTTGGCCAGGATGGCTAGCACAGATACGCAGTATTTT. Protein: CASSLARMASTDTQYF.

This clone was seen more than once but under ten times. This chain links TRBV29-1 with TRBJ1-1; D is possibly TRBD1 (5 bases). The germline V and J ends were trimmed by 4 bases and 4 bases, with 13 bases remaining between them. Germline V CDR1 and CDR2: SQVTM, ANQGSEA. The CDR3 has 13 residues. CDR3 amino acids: CSVGPGVGTEAFF. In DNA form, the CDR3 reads TGCAGCGTTGGTCCGGGGGTTGGCACTGAAGCTTTCTTT. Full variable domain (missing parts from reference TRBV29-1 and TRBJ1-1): SAVISQKPSRDICQRGTSLTIQCQVDSQVTMMFWYRQQPGQSLTLIATANQGSEATYESGFVIDKFPISRPNLTFSTLTVSNMSPEDSSIYLCSVGPGVGTEAFFGQGTRLTVV.

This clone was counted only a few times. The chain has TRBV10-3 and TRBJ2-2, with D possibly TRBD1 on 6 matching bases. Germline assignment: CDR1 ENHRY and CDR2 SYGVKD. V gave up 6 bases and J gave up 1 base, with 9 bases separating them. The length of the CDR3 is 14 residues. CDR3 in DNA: TGTGCCATCAGCAACAGGGAGAACACCGGGGAGCTGTTTTTT. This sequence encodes CAISNRENTGELFF.

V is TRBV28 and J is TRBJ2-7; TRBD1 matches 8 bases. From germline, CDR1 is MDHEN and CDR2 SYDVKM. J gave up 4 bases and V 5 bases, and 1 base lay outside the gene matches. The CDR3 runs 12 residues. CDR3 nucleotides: TGTGCCAGCAGTACAGGGGGGTACGAGCAGTACTTC. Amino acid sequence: CASSTGGYEQYF.

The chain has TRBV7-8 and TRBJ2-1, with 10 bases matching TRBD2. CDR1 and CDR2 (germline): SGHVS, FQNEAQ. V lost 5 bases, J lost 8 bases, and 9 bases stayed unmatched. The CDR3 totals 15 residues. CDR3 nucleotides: TGTGCCAGCAGCCAGCGGGAGGGCCGGCGTTATGAGCAGTTCTTC. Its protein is CASSQREGRRYEQFF.

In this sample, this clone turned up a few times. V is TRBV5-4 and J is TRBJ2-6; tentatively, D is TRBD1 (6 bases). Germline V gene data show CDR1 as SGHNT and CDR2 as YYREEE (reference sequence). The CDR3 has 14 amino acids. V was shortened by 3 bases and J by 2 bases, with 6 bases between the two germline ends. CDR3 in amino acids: CASSYRAGANVLTF. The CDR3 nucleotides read TGTGCCAGCAGCTACAGGGCTGGGGCCAACGTCCTGACTTTC. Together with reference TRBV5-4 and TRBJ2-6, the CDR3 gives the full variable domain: ETGVTQSPTHLIKTRGQQVTLRCSSQSGHNTVSWYQQALGQGPQFIFQYYREEENGRGNFPPRFSGLQFPNYSSELNVNALELDDSALYLCASSYRAGANVLTFGAGSRLTVL.

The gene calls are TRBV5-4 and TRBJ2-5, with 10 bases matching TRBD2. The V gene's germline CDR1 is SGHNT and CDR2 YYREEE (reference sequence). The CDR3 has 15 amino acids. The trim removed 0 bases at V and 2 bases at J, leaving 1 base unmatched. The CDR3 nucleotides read TGTGCCAGCAGCTTGGTAGCGGGGGGACAAGAGACCCAGTACTTC. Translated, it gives CASSLVAGGQETQYF.

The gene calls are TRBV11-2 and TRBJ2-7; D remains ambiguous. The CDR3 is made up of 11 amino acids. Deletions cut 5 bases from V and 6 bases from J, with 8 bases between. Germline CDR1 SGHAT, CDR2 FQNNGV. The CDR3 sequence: CASSLRSEQYF. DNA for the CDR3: TGTGCCAGCAGCCTTAGAAGCGAGCAGTACTTC.

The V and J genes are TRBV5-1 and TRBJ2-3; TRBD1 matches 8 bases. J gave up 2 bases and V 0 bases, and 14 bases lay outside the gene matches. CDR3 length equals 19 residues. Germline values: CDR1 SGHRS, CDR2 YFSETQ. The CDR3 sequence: CASSLGLLGRGRITDTQYF. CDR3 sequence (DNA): TGCGCCAGCAGCTTGGGTCTTTTGGGCAGGGGGCGTATCACAGATACGCAGTATTTT. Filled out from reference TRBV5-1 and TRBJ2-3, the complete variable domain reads KAGVTQTPRYLIKTRGQQVTLSCSPISGHRSVSWYQQTPGQGLQFLFEYFSETQRNKGNFPGRFSGRQFSNSRSEMNVSTLELGDSALYLCASSLGLLGRGRITDTQYFGPGTRLTVL.

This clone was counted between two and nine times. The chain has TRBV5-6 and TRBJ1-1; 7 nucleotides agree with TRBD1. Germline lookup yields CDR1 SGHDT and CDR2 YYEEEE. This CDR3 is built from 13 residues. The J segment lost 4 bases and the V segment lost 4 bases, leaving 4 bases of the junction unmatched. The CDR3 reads CASSRQGPTEAFF. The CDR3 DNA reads TGTGCCAGCAGCCGACAGGGCCCCACTGAAGCTTTCTTT.

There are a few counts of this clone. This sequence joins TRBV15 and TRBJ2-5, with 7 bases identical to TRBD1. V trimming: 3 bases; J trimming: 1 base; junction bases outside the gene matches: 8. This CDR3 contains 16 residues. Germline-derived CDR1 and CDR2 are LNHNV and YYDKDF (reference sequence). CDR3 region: CATSSPHGTVQETQYF. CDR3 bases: TGTGCCACCAGCAGCCCCCATGGGACAGTCCAAGAGACCCAGTACTTC.

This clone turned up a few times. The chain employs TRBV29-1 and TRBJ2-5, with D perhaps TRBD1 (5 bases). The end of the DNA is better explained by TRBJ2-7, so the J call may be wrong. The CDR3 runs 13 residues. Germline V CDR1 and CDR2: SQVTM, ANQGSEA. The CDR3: CSVARQLTYEQYF. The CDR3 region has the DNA TGCAGCGTCGCGCGACAGTTGACCTACGAGCAGTACTTC.